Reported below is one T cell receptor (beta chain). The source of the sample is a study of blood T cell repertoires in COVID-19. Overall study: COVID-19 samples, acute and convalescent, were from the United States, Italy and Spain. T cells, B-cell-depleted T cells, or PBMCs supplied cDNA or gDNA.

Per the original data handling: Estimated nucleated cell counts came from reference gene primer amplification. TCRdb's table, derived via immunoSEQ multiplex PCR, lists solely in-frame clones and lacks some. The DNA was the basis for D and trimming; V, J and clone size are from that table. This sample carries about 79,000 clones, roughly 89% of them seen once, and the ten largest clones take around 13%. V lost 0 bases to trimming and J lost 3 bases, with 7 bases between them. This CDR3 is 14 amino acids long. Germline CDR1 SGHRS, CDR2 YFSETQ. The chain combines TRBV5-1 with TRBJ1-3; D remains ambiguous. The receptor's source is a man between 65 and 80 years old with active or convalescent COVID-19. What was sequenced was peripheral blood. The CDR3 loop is CASSLAGYGNTIYF. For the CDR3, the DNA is TGCGCCAGCAGCTTGGCCGGGTATGGAAACACCATATATTTT.